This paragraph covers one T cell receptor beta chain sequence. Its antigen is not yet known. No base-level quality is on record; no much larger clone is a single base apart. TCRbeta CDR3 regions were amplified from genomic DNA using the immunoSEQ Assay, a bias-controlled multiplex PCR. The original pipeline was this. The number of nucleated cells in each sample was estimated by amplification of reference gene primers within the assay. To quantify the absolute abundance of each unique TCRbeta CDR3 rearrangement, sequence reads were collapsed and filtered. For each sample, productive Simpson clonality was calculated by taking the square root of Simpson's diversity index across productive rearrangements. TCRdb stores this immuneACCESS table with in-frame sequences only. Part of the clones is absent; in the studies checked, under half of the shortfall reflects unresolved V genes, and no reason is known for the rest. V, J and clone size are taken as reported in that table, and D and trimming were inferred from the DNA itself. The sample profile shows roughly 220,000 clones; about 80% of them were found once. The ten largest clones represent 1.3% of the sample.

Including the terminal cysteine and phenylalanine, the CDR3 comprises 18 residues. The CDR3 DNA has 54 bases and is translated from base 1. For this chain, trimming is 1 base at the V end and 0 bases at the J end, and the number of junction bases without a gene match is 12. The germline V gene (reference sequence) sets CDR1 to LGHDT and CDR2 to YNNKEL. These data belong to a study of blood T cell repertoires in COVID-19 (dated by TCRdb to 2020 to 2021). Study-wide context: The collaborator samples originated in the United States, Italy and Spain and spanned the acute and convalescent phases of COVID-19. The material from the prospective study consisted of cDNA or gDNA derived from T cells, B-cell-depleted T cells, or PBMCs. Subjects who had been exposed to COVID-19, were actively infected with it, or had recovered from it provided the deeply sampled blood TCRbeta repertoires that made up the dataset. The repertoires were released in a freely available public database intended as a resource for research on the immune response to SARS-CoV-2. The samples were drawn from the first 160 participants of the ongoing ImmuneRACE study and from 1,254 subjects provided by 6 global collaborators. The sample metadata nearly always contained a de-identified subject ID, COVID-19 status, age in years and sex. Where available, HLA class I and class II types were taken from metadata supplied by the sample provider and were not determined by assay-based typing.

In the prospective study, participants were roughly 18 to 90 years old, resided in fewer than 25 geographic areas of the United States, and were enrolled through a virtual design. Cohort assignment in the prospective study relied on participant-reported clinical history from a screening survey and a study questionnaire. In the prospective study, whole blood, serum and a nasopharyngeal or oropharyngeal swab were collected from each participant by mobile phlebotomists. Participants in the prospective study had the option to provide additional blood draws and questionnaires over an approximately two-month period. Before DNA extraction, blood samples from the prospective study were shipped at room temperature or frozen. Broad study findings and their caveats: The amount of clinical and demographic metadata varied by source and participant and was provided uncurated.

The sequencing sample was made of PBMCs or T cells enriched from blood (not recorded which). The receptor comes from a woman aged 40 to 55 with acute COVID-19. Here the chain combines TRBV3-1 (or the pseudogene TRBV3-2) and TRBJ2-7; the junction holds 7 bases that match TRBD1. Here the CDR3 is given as CASSQGGNRGRVSYEQYF. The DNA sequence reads TGTGCCAGCAGCCAAGGAGGAAACAGGGGAAGGGTCTCCTACGAGCAGTACTTC.